Listed below are T cell receptor beta chains from one sample, sequenced in a study of T cell responses to AZD1222 COVID-19 vaccine. Here immunoSEQ multiplex PCR was the method, and the copy in TCRdb shows in-frame clones only, minus some. The sample has about 120,000 clones, around 90% seen once. The input for sequencing was peripheral blood, taken on day 0 of AZD1222 vaccination. All receptors come from an adult in good health. Each CDR3 is given with its conserved first and last residue. The D gene is left open where the match is weak. Some rows mark clone size as missing; the rest say once, few, many or name a class of expanded clone.

TRBD2	TRBV6-2/TRBV6-3	TRBJ2-5	.	CASSPWTSQETQYF	TGTGCCAGCAGTCCCTGGACTAGCCAAGAGACCCAGTACTTC
.	TRBV5-6	TRBJ1-1	.	CAVTTNGGYGAFF	TGTGCCGTGACCACTAACGGGGGGTACGGAGCTTTCTTT
.	TRBV7-9	TRBJ2-1	.	CASSAPTDNEQFF	TGTGCCAGCAGCGCGCCTACGGACAATGAGCAGTTCTTC
.	TRBV30	TRBJ1-2	.	CAWSENQGIPIYGYTF	TGTGCCTGGAGTGAAAATCAGGGGATACCTATCTATGGCTACACCTTC
.	TRBV7-3	TRBJ2-1	.	CASSGGPTNEQFF	TGTGCCAGCAGCGGGGGACCGACTAATGAGCAGTTCTTC
.	TRBV7-2	TRBJ2-6	.	CASSPQFSGANVLTF	TGTGCCAGCAGCCCCCAGTTCTCTGGGGCCAACGTCCTGACTTTC
.	TRBV10-1	TRBJ2-1	.	CASSVASSYNEQFF	TGCGCCAGCAGTGTGGCGAGCTCCTACAATGAGCAGTTCTTC
.	TRBV24-1	TRBJ1-2	.	CATSDSPSFGRYGYTF	TGTGCCACCAGTGACTCCCCGTCTTTTGGACGCTATGGCTACACCTTC
.	TRBV30	TRBJ1-1	once	CAWTPWLAGTEAFF	TGTGCCTGGACCCCGTGGCTTGCGGGCACTGAAGCTTTCTTT
.	TRBV11-2	TRBJ1-5	.	CASSLEPLKPQHF	TGTGCCAGCAGCTTGGAGCCGCTCAAGCCCCAGCATTTT
.	TRBV7-9	TRBJ2-7	.	CASSPGPEQYF	TGTGCCAGCAGCCCGGGACCGGAGCAGTACTTC